The rows below give T cell receptor beta chains drawn from one sample of a study of T cell responses to AZD1222 COVID-19 vaccine. Repertoires were generated with immunoSEQ multiplex PCR, while TCRdb's copy carries only in-frame clones and drops some. The sample includes roughly 150,000 clones, roughly 93% of them seen just once. The input for sequencing was peripheral blood, taken 28 days after the second AZD1222 dose. These receptors originate from an adult who received the AZD1222 COVID-19 vaccine. Each CDR3 is given with its conserved first and last residue. Fields, in order: V gene, clone size, J gene, CDR3 protein. Expanded clones get a size class; other rows say once, few or many, or leave the size out.

V: TRBV29-1; size: .; J: TRBJ1-5; CDR3: CSVSTGRDQPQHF
V: TRBV30; size: .; J: TRBJ2-1; CDR3: CAWDVGTSGPYNEQFF
V: TRBV5-1; size: .; J: TRBJ1-5; CDR3: CASSLTTGSNQPQHF
V: TRBV20-1; size: .; J: TRBJ2-5; CDR3: CSASLLRGLKFQETQYF
V: TRBV5-5; size: .; J: TRBJ2-3; CDR3: CASSSSGTISTDTQYF
V: TRBV9; size: .; J: TRBJ1-2; CDR3: CASSVGGAANYGYTF
V: TRBV7-3; size: .; J: TRBJ1-1; CDR3: CASSLGPRQGEGQAFF
V: TRBV11-2; size: .; J: TRBJ1-3; CDR3: CASSLDWVEASGNTIYF
V: TRBV19; size: .; J: TRBJ1-5; CDR3: CASSIEGRKGEPQHF
V: TRBV12-2; size: few; J: TRBJ2-1; CDR3: CASRFKFKGAGSEQFF
V: TRBV9; size: .; J: TRBJ2-2; CDR3: CASSEGTQTGELFF
V: TRBV7-3; size: .; J: TRBJ2-1; CDR3: CASSLAGQAYNEQFF
V: TRBV5-4; size: .; J: TRBJ1-2; CDR3: CASSSTGGGYTF
V: TRBV5-4; size: once; J: TRBJ1-1; CDR3: CASRMGGRGTEAFF
V: TRBV6-2/TRBV6-3; size: .; J: TRBJ2-2; CDR3: CASSHSGTRTGELFF
V: TRBV5-1; size: .; J: TRBJ2-3; CDR3: CASSRGMTDTQYF
V: TRBV3-1/TRBV3-2; size: .; J: TRBJ2-7; CDR3: CASSQDRPAGGYEQYF
V: TRBV10-3; size: .; J: TRBJ2-1; CDR3: CAIGDPGTLTGGRFDEQFF
V: TRBV5-6; size: .; J: TRBJ1-4; CDR3: CASSLGAGPTNEKLFF
V: TRBV7-8; size: .; J: TRBJ1-1; CDR3: CASSPTRTGIWTEAFF
V: TRBV18; size: once; J: TRBJ1-1; CDR3: CASAGARDVLTEAFF
V: TRBV25-1; size: .; J: TRBJ1-2; CDR3: CASSDMASSYGYTF
V: TRBV10-3; size: .; J: TRBJ2-3; CDR3: CAISSSVRTDTQYF
V: TRBV7-8; size: .; J: TRBJ1-6; CDR3: CASSLQSSSYNSPLHF
V: TRBV5-1; size: .; J: TRBJ2-5; CDR3: CASSLDGTSYETQYF
V: TRBV9; size: .; J: TRBJ1-1; CDR3: CASSAGRMGGGNTEAFF
V: TRBV6-1; size: .; J: TRBJ2-1; CDR3: CASSELAGGDEQFF
V: TRBV19; size: .; J: TRBJ1-1; CDR3: CASGSRGRATEAFF
V: TRBV9; size: .; J: TRBJ1-6; CDR3: CASSVVGTGDSPLHF